The rows below give T cell receptor beta chains drawn from one sample of a study of blood T cell repertoires in COVID-19. Profiling relied on immunoSEQ multiplex PCR, and the TCRdb table lists in-frame clones only, not all of them. Of tens of thousands of clones listed, roughly 90% are singletons. Specimen: peripheral blood. These TCRs come from a woman over 75 with acute or convalescent COVID-19. CDR3s include the opening cysteine and the closing phenylalanine or tryptophan. The D gene is left open where the match is weak. Expanded clones get a size class; other rows say once, few or many, or leave the size out.

NA	NA	TRBJ1-2	TRBV5-1	CASSLAQNYGYTF	TGCGCCAGCAGCTTGGCTCAGAACTATGGCTACACCTTC
few	TRBD2	TRBJ2-1	TRBV9	CASSVRGGANEQFF	TGTGCCAGCAGCGTACGCGGGGGGGCCAATGAGCAGTTCTTC
NA	NA	TRBJ2-6	TRBV5-5	CASSWGRSSGANVLTF	TGTGCCAGCAGCTGGGGGAGGAGCTCTGGGGCCAACGTCCTGACTTTC
NA	TRBD2	TRBJ2-7	TRBV19	CASSIASGGLYEQYF	TGTGCCAGTAGTATAGCTAGCGGGGGCCTCTACGAGCAGTACTTC
NA	NA	TRBJ1-1	TRBV29-1	CSVNGRQGTEAFF	TGCAGCGTGAATGGCAGGCAGGGGACTGAAGCTTTCTTT
few	NA	TRBJ2-3	TRBV27	CASSQGQSTDTQYF	TGTGCCAGCAGTCAAGGACAGAGCACAGATACGCAGTATTTT
NA	NA	TRBJ2-3	TRBV1	CTSSHPGRAGGSTDTQYF	TGCACCAGCAGCCACCCCGGGAGGGCGGGGGGCAGCACAGATACGCAGTATTTT
NA	NA	TRBJ1-2	TRBV9	CASSVLERGYTF	TGTGCCAGCAGCGTACTCGAGAGAGGCTACACCTTC
NA	NA	TRBJ2-2	TRBV5-1	CASSQGRVNTGELFF	TGCGCCAGCAGTCAGGGCAGGGTGAACACCGGGGAGCTGTTTTTT
NA	TRBD1	TRBJ1-2	TRBV14	CASSQRSPGQGAYGYTF	TGTGCCAGCAGCCAGAGAAGCCCGGGACAGGGGGCGTATGGCTACACCTTC
once	TRBD1	TRBJ2-5	TRBV9	CASSTTHGDRGSETQYF	TGTGCCAGCAGCACCACCCATGGGGACAGGGGATCAGAGACCCAGTACTTC